Listed below are T cell receptor beta chains from one sample, sequenced in a study of blood T cells in healthy people across ages. TCRdb used MiXCR to reprocess the 5' RACE reads, holding one entry per CDR3 protein. The sample includes 870,000 or so distinct CDR3 sequences, 25% to 30% seen only once; the top ten take 17%. Sequencing input: blood. These receptors were obtained from an elderly woman in good health. CDR3s include the opening cysteine and the closing phenylalanine or tryptophan.

J | length | V | CDR3
TRBJ1-2 | 14 | TRBV12-3/TRBV12-4 | CASRARGQSYGYTF
TRBJ1-4 | 13 | TRBV7-9 | CASSLARSEKLFF
TRBJ1-1 | 15 | TRBV11-3 | CASSLTGTGGTEAFF
TRBJ2-3 | 16 | TRBV27 | CVSSPRSGGSTDTQYF
TRBJ2-3 | 12 | TRBV3-1 | CASSQAGNTQYF
TRBJ2-1 | 21 | TRBV12-3/TRBV12-4 | CASPPKGDYLRLALGNNEQFF
TRBJ1-3 | 15 | TRBV10-3 | CAISDSGDRGNTIYF
TRBJ2-1 | 14 | TRBV7-2 | CASRKPTLNNEQFF
TRBJ1-1 | 16 | TRBV9 | CASSVGVQGRGAEAFF
TRBJ2-5 | 14 | TRBV5-1 | CASSGLALQETQYF
TRBJ1-6 | 17 | TRBV9 | CASSVGQGASYNSPLHF
TRBJ1-1 | 14 | TRBV12-3/TRBV12-4 | CASTLQGPAFEAFF
TRBJ1-2 | 16 | TRBV7-8 | CASSLLSIGQGNGYTF
TRBJ1-1 | 13 | TRBV5-6 | CASSPGATTEAFF